The clone carrying this TCR beta chain was counted between two and nine times. CDR1 is SGDLS, CDR2 YYNGEE, per germline. CDR3 size: 15 residues. V gave up 4 bases and J gave up 4 bases; unmatched junction bases: 8. This specimen belongs to a study of cytomegalovirus exposure and HLA in healthy donors. PCR amplification relied on 60 Vbeta primers (plus 13 Jbeta primers). The table came from immunoSEQ multiplex PCR; TCRdb's copy has only in-frame clones and leaves some out. The sample carries roughly 90,000 clones, approximately 74% recorded once. The sample taken for sequencing was PBMCs. The source is a man between 25 and 39 years old in good health and CMV-seropositive. The rearrangement joins TRBV9 to TRBJ1-1; 9 nucleotides line up with TRBD1. CDR3 bases: TGTGCCAGCAGCCCGCACAGGGGGCGCACCACTGAAGCTTTCTTT. This sequence encodes CASSPHRGRTTEAFF.